These 31 T cell receptor beta chains originate from one sample sequenced in a study of T cell responses to AZD1222 COVID-19 vaccine. Sequenced by immunoSEQ multiplex PCR; TCRdb stores in-frame clones only, minus some. The repertoire includes more than 100,000 clones, about nine tenths of them detected once, and over 4.5% sits in the top ten. Sequenced material: peripheral blood, taken on day 0 of AZD1222 vaccination. These receptors all stem from an adult in good health.

The chain joins TRBV13 to TRBJ2-7; tentative D call: TRBD1 (6 bases). The CDR3 sequence is 16 residues long. CDR1 and CDR2 (germline): PRHDT, FYEKMQ (reference sequence). Trimming left V 6 bases short and J 0 bases short, with 18 bases between. In DNA, the CDR3 is TGTGCCAGCAGACAACAGGGACGTAAAAGCTCCTACGAGCAGTACTTC. Translated, it gives CASRQQGRKSSYEQYF.

The rearrangement joins TRBV6-5 to TRBJ1-3; D may be TRBD1 (6 bases). CDR1 is MNHEY and CDR2 is SVGAGI in the germline V gene. The CDR3 loop spans 15 amino acids. V lost 8 bases, J lost 3 bases, and 17 bases lay in between. As DNA, the CDR3 is TGTGCCAGCCTAGATTACAGGGAAATTGGAAACACCATATATTTT. The encoded protein is CASLDYREIGNTIYF.

The rearrangement uses TRBV5-4 and TRBJ1-5; D is ambiguous. The V and J ends lost 10 bases and 2 bases respectively, with 10 bases between them. CDR1 and CDR2 (germline): SGHNT, YYREEE (reference sequence). CDR3 length equals 12 residues. The CDR3: CACSEGNQPQHF. CDR3 bases: TGTGCCTGCTCCGAAGGCAATCAGCCCCAGCATTTT.

A single count supports this clone. The sample contains more than one DNA sequence encoding this CDR3. The chain carries TRBV28 and TRBJ2-2, with 9 bases aligning to TRBD2. CDR1 MDHEN and CDR2 SYDVKM come from the germline V gene. J lost 6 bases, V lost 1 base, and 9 bases had no gene match. This CDR3 has 17 amino acids. DNA of the CDR3: TGTGCCAGCAGTTTATTCGACCTCGCGGGGGGGCCCGGGGAGCTGTTTTTT. Translated: CASSLFDLAGGPGELFF.

The V call is TRBV4-3, the J call TRBJ1-6; TRBD1 aligns across 11 bases. Germline V lookup: CDR1 LGHNA, CDR2 YSLEER. Germline trimming cut 3 bases from V and 8 bases from J; bases unmatched to any gene: 3. The length of the CDR3 is 15 residues. CDR3 region: CASSQGTGGYSPLHF. The CDR3 bases are TGCGCCAGCAGCCAGGGGACAGGGGGATATTCACCCCTCCACTTT.

V is TRBV7-2 and J is TRBJ1-4; no reliable D call. CDR3 size: 14 residues. V was shortened by 7 bases and J by 4 bases, with 13 bases between the two germline ends. Germline V gene data show CDR1 as SGHTA and CDR2 as FQGNSA. CDR3 nucleotides: TGTGCCAGCACCTTGACGGCTTTTAATGAAAAACTGTTTTTT. Protein sequence: CASTLTAFNEKLFF.

The rearrangement links TRBV19 to TRBJ2-5; D unresolved. The germline gives CDR1 LNHDA, CDR2 SQIVND (reference sequence). The CDR3 consists of 13 residues. Deletions cut 4 bases from V and 4 bases from J, with 10 bases between. The CDR3 DNA sequence: TGTGCCAGTAGTAGGGCCCAGCGAGAGACCCAGTACTTC. This encodes CASSRAQRETQYF.

The chain employs TRBV6-2 or TRBV6-3 and TRBJ2-2; D uncertain. The CDR3 runs to 12 residues. V was shortened by 5 bases and J by 1 base, with 2 bases between the two germline ends. Germline values: CDR1 MNHEY, CDR2 SVGEGT. The CDR3 bases are TGTGCCAGCAGTGAGAACACCGGGGAGCTGTTTTTT. Translated, it gives CASSENTGELFF.

This clone appeared many times. The CDR3, as DNA: TGTGCCAGCAGTGGGACTGCGGGTCAGCCCCAGCATTTT. Protein product: CASSGTAGQPQHF. This sequence joins TRBV2 and TRBJ1-5; unclear D gene. Trimming left V 4 bases short and J 6 bases short, with 10 bases between. Germline CDR1 and CDR2: SNHLY and FYNNEI. The CDR3 covers 13 residues.

The V call is TRBV6-6, the J call TRBJ1-2; possibly TRBD1 for D (6 bases). V was clipped by 11 bases and J by 3 bases, with 19 bases between them. The CDR3 loop spans 14 amino acids. From germline, CDR1 is MNHNY and CDR2 SVGAGI (reference sequence). The CDR3 nucleotides are TGTGCCGCCGTACCCAGAAGGGGGGACTATGGCTACACCTTC. Its translation: CAAVPRRGDYGYTF.

The chain couples TRBV7-8 to TRBJ1-4; no reliable D call. Trimming took off 1 base at V and 8 bases at J, with 20 bases between the two ends. The germline V gene encodes CDR1 SGHVS and CDR2 FQNEAQ. The CDR3 is 17 residues long. CDR3 sequence (DNA): TGTGCCAGCAGCTTAGTGGGTGGGTCACGGACGAGGGAAAAACTGTTTTTT. As protein: CASSLVGGSRTREKLFF.

The chain links TRBV6-5 to TRBJ2-5, with 7 bases that match TRBD2. V was pared by 6 bases and J by 2 bases, with 9 bases of the junction left unmatched. This CDR3 has 15 amino acids. The germline V gene has CDR1 MNHEY and CDR2 SVGAGI. The CDR3 DNA reads TGTGCCAGCAGGCGGACCTCACTAGCGCAAGAGACCCAGTACTTC. This gives the protein CASRRTSLAQETQYF.

To note about this clone: One end of the junction is discordant with germline, which a read error may explain. This chain connects TRBV5-1 to TRBJ1-4, with D hard to call. The CDR3 is made up of 10 amino acids. In germline, CDR1 is SGHRS, CDR2 YFSETQ. In nucleotides, the CDR3 is TGCGCCAGCACTATGATTCCTGGGGTTTTT. Its translation is CASTMIPGVF.

The chain couples TRBV12-3 or TRBV12-4 to TRBJ1-1; tentative D call: TRBD1 (5 bases). V was shortened by 4 bases and J by 3 bases, with 6 bases between the two germline ends. The CDR3 sequence is 12 residues long. CDR3 sequence reads: CASSSGYTEAFF. The CDR3 DNA reads TGTGCCAGCAGTTCAGGGTACACTGAAGCTTTCTTT.

This clone was found once. This chain joins TRBV4-1 and TRBJ2-1; TRBD2 agrees at 13 bases. The V and J ends lost 0 bases and 9 bases, in that order; junction bases with no gene match: 14. CDR1 is MGHRA and CDR2 is YSYEKL in the germline V gene. The CDR3 is made up of 19 amino acids. This chain's CDR3 is CASSQDLTLAGGPLIEQFF. In DNA form, the CDR3 reads TGCGCCAGCAGCCAAGATCTTACACTAGCGGGGGGGCCCTTGATTGAGCAGTTCTTC.

Only one count was recorded for this clone. The CDR3 loop is CASSLAAVTSKDGYTF. Written as DNA, the CDR3 is TGCGCCAGCAGCTTGGCCGCTGTGACATCGAAAGATGGCTACACCTTC. The chain joins TRBV5-1 to TRBJ1-2; D is undetermined. Germline CDR1 SGHRS, CDR2 YFSETQ. The CDR3 extends over 16 amino acids. Deletions cut 0 bases from V and 6 bases from J, with 18 bases between.

This clone was seen a few times. The chain has TRBV4-2 and TRBJ1-3; D gene unclear. Germline V gene sequence: CDR1 LGHNA, CDR2 YNFKEQ. V shed 1 base and J shed 0 bases, with 7 bases lying between them. This CDR3 region has 15 residues. The CDR3 DNA reads as TGTGCCAGCAGCCAAGGGCGTGTCTCTGGAAACACCATATATTTT. Protein product: CASSQGRVSGNTIYF.

This CDR3 is CASSLTQGGRGYEQYF. For the CDR3, the DNA is TGTGCCAGCAGTTTGACCCAGGGAGGTCGGGGCTACGAGCAGTACTTC. The chain carries TRBV6-2 or TRBV6-3 and TRBJ2-7; D perhaps matches TRBD2 (6 bases). This CDR3 is built from 16 residues. Trimming removed 4 bases at V and 3 bases at J, with 19 bases between. The germline V gene encodes CDR1 MNHEY and CDR2 SVGEGT.

The chain links TRBV5-6 to TRBJ2-5, with TRBD1 identical over 8 bases. Trimming took 2 bases from V and 2 from J; bases not matched to a gene: 5. Germline values: CDR1 SGHDT, CDR2 YYEEEE. The CDR3 contains 15 residues. CDR3 nucleotide sequence: TGTGCCAGCAGCTTTACACAGGGGGTACAAGAGACCCAGTACTTC. This codes for CASSFTQGVQETQYF.

This clone has just one count. The rearrangement uses TRBV12-5 and TRBJ2-7; 7 positions agree with TRBD1. The CDR3 extends over 12 amino acids. Trimming removed 6 bases from V and 3 bases from J; junction bases left unmatched: 2. Germline V gives CDR1 LGHNT, CDR2 FRNRAP. CDR3 DNA sequence: TGTGCTAGTGGCAGGGACAGCTACGAGCAGTACTTC. This translates into CASGRDSYEQYF.

The V and J genes are TRBV6-5 and TRBJ2-1, with TRBD2 matching 10 bases. The CDR3 covers 14 residues. Germline assignment: CDR1 MNHEY and CDR2 SVGAGI. Trimming removed 7 bases from V and 4 bases from J; junction bases left unmatched: 4. The CDR3 region is CASTLAGGYNEQFF. The DNA of the CDR3 is TGTGCCAGCACGTTAGCGGGGGGTTACAATGAGCAGTTCTTC.

V and J are TRBV24-1 and TRBJ2-7; 8 bases fit TRBD1. This CDR3 has 13 amino acids. Germline CDR1 KGHDR, CDR2 SFDVKD. V was clipped by 7 bases and J by 6 bases; unmatched bases: 7. The CDR3 spells CATRGTGQSEQYF. CDR3 nucleotide sequence: TGTGCCACCAGGGGGACAGGACAGAGCGAGCAGTACTTC.

V is TRBV19 and J is TRBJ2-7; D remains unclear. CDR1 is LNHDA, CDR2 SQIVND, per germline (reference sequence). This CDR3 is 14 amino acids long. Trimming removed 7 bases from V and 1 base from J, with 14 bases in between. As DNA, the CDR3 is TGTGCCAGTAACAGCCTGCTCTTATCCTACGAGCAGTACTTC. This sequence encodes CASNSLLLSYEQYF. Combining the CDR3 with reference TRBV19 and TRBJ2-7 gives the whole variable domain DGGITQSPKYLFRKEGQNVTLSCEQNLNHDAMYWYRQDPGQGLRLIYYSQIVNDFQKGDIAEGYSVSREKKESFPLTVTSAQKNPTAFYLCASNSLLLSYEQYFGPGTRLTVT.

The genes are TRBV2 and TRBJ1-2; D gene ambiguous. V was trimmed by 2 bases and J by 3 bases, leaving 4 bases between them. The CDR3 contains 12 residues. Germline values: CDR1 SNHLY, CDR2 FYNNEI. CDR3 DNA sequence: TGTGCCAGCAGTGAAATGGACTATGGCTACACCTTC. This translates into CASSEMDYGYTF.

The CDR3 spells CASSHPVYRENGYTF. CDR3 nucleotides: TGTGCCAGCAGCCACCCTGTGTACAGGGAGAATGGCTACACCTTC. The chain combines TRBV9 with TRBJ1-2; possibly TRBD1 for D (6 bases). Between the trimmed V and J ends, which lost 4 bases and 6 bases, there was a span of 19 bases. Germline CDR1 is SGDLS and CDR2 is YYNGEE. CDR3 length equals 15 residues.

The chain carries TRBV6-2 or TRBV6-3 and TRBJ1-6; D perhaps matches TRBD1 (5 bases). V gave up 5 bases and J gave up 10 bases, with 12 bases separating them. The CDR3 is made up of 13 amino acids. The V gene's germline CDR1 is MNHEY and CDR2 SVGEGT. CDR3 in DNA: TGTGCCAGCAGTCCAGGGAATCAATCACCCCTCCACTTT. Encoded protein: CASSPGNQSPLHF.

The V call is TRBV10-3, the J call TRBJ1-1; D gene unclear. Trimming left V 6 bases short and J 1 base short, with 9 bases between. Germline values: CDR1 ENHRY, CDR2 SYGVKD. The CDR3 is 13 amino acids. The CDR3 region is CAIRPDSNTEAFF. In DNA, the CDR3 is TGTGCCATCAGGCCCGATTCGAACACTGAAGCTTTCTTT.

The chain uses TRBV7-3 and TRBJ1-6; D gene unclear. In germline, CDR1 is SGHTA, CDR2 FQGTGA. The CDR3 has 14 amino acids. V was cut by 2 bases and J by 6 bases, with 8 bases left in between. The chain's CDR3 is CASSLEQVNSPLHF. The CDR3 coding sequence is TGTGCCAGCAGCTTAGAGCAGGTTAATTCACCCCTCCACTTT. The full variable domain, rest sourced from reference TRBV7-3 and TRBJ1-6, is GAGVSQTPSNKVTEKGKYVELRCDPISGHTALYWYRQSLGQGPEFLIYFQGTGAADDSGLPNDRFFAVRPEGSVSTLKIQRTERGDSAVYLCASSLEQVNSPLHFGNGTRLTVT.

This chain's CDR3 is CASSPPTPQPEQYF. The CDR3 DNA follows: TGTGCCAGCAGCCCTCCGACCCCACAACCCGAGCAGTACTTC. This chain links TRBV6-6 with TRBJ2-7; the D is unclear. Germline V gives CDR1 MNHNY, CDR2 SVGAGI (reference sequence). The CDR3 has 14 residues. V lost 6 bases and J 6 bases, leaving 18 bases between the germline ends.

The chain uses TRBV13 and TRBJ1-4; TRBD1 matches at 8 bases. J was trimmed by 0 bases and V by 5 bases; bases with no gene match: 5. The CDR3 runs to 16 residues. Germline CDR1 reads PRHDT; CDR2 reads FYEKMQ (reference sequence). CDR3 in DNA: TGTGCCAGCAGCCCAGGGGGCTCTGCAACTAATGAAAAACTGTTTTTT. This codes for CASSPGGSATNEKLFF.

The chain employs TRBV19 and TRBJ1-5; D is unclear. This CDR3 comprises 13 residues. The germline V gene has CDR1 LNHDA and CDR2 SQIVND (reference sequence). The CDR3 region is CATEDRAGQPQHF. Here the CDR3 DNA reads TGTGCTACAGAAGACCGGGCTGGTCAGCCCCAGCATTTT.